The 2 T cell receptor beta chains below come from one sample, sequenced in a study of blood T cells in healthy people across ages. It was with a sample-barcoded 5' primer and a J-beta primer mix that a second PCR of about 6 to 11 cycles was run. TCRdb fed the 5' RACE reads into MiXCR, producing one record per CDR3 protein. The sample includes 850,000 to 950,000 distinct CDR3 sequences, 25% to 35% of them seen just once. The sequencing input was blood. The receptors originated from a woman of 80 years or more in good health.

This clonotype was counted a few times. The chain carries TRBV2 and TRBJ2-7; D remains ambiguous. The CDR3 length is 12 residues. The V end was cut by 4 bases, the J end by 2 bases, with 6 bases between. The germline V gene encodes CDR1 SNHLY and CDR2 FYNNEI. The CDR3 coding sequence is TGTGCCAGCAGTGTTGTACCCTACGAGCAGTACTTC. Translated: CASSVVPYEQYF. The entire variable domain, with the rest obtained from reference TRBV2 and TRBJ2-7, is as follows: EPEVTQTPSHQVTQMGQEVILRCVPISNHLYFYWYRQILGQKVEFLVSFYNNEISEKSEIFDDQFSVERPDGSNFTLKIRSTKLEDSAMYFCASSVVPYEQYFGPGTRLTVT.

A note on this clonotype: A read error may be the cause here, since a much bigger clone is one base away. This chain's CDR3 is CASKARRGENTGERFF. The DNA of the CDR3 is TGTGCCAGCAAGGCCCGGAGGGGAGAAAACACCGGGGAGCGGTTTTTT. This sequence joins TRBV3-1 and TRBJ2-2; tentatively, D is TRBD2 (6 bases). The CDR3 extends over 16 amino acids. Germline V lookup: CDR1 LGHDT, CDR2 YNNKEL (reference sequence).